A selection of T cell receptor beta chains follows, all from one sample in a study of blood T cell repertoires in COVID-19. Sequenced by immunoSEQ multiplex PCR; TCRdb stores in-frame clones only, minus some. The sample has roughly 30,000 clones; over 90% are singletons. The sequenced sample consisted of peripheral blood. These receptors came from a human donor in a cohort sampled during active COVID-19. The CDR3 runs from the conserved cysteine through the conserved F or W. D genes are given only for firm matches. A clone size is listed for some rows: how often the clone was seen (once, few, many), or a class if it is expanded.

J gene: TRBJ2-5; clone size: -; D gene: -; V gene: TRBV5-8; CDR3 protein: CASSLIATGKETQYF; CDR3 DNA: TGTGCCAGCAGCTTGATCGCAACAGGGAAAGAGACCCAGTACTTC
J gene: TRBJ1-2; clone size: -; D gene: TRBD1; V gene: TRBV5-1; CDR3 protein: CASSLTGGSSGGYTF; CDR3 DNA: TGCGCCAGCAGCTTGACAGGGGGCAGTTCAGGTGGCTACACCTTC
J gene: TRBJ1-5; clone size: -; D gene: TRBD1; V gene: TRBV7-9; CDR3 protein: CASSRQGVGQPQHF; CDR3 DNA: TGTGCCAGCAGCCGACAGGGGGTTGGTCAGCCCCAGCATTTT
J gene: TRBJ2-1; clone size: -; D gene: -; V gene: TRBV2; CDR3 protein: CATSEYLKGAKEFF; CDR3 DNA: TGTGCCACTTCTGAATACTTGAAAGGGGCGAAGGAGTTCTTC
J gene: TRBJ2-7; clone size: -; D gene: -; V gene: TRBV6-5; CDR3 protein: CASSRPARGTYEQYF; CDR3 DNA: TGTGCCAGCAGTCGCCCCGCACGGGGGACCTACGAGCAGTACTTC
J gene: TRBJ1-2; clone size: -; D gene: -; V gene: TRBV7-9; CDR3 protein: CASSFSESLYGYTF; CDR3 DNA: TGTGCCAGCAGCTTCTCGGAGTCCCTCTATGGCTACACCTTC
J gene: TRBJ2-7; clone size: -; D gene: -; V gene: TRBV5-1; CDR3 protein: CASSLSTTDYEQYF; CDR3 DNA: TGCGCCAGCAGCTTAAGTACGACAGACTACGAGCAGTACTTC
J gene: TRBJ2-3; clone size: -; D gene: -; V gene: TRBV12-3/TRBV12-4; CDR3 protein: CASSLARQYTQYF; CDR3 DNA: TGTGCCAGCAGTTTGGCCAGGCAATATACGCAGTATTTT
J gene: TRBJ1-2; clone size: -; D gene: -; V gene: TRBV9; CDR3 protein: CASSVGTAANYGYTF; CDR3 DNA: TGTGCCAGCAGCGTTGGAACAGCCGCTAACTATGGCTACACCTTC
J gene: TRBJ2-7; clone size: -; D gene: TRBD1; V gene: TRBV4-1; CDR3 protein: CASSQEDRATYEQYF; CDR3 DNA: TGCGCCAGCAGCCAAGAGGACAGGGCAACCTACGAGCAGTACTTC
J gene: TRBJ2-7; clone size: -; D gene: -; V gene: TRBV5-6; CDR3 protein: CASSLLGEYEQYF; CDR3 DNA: TGTGCCAGCAGCTTGCTCGGGGAATACGAGCAGTACTTC
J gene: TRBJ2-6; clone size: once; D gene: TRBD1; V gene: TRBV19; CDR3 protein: CASSLWDMDRGRSSGANVLTF; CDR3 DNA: TGTGCCAGTAGTCTATGGGATATGGACAGGGGGCGCAGCTCTGGGGCCAACGTCCTGACTTTC
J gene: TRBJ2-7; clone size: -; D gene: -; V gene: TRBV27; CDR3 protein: CASSFGGAKREQYF; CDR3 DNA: TGTGCCAGCAGTTTCGGTGGGGCCAAGCGCGAGCAGTACTTC
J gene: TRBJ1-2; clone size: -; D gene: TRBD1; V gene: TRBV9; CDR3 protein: CASSVSSQGGGYTF; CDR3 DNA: TGTGCCAGCAGCGTATCCTCACAGGGGGGCGGCTACACCTTC
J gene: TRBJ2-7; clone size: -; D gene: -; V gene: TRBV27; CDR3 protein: CASSLGASRSYEQYF; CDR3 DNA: TGTGCCAGCAGTTTAGGCGCTAGCCGCTCCTACGAGCAGTACTTC
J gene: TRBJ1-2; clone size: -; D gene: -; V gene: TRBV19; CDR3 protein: CASSIIPSANYGYTF; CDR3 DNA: TGTGCCAGTAGTATAATTCCAAGCGCTAACTATGGCTACACCTTC
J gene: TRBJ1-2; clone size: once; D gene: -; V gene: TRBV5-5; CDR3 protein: CAVGAGQGLGYTF; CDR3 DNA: TGTGCCGTGGGGGCAGGTCAGGGGCTTGGCTACACCTTC
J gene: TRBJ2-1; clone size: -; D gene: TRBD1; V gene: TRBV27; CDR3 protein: CATGQDDYNEQFF; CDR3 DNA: TGTGCCACCGGACAGGACGATTACAATGAGCAGTTCTTC
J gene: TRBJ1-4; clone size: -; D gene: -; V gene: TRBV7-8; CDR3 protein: CASSLGTGANEKLFF; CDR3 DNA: TGTGCCAGCAGCTTAGGGACCGGGGCTAATGAAAAACTGTTTTTT
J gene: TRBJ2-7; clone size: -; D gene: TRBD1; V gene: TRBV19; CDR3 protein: CASSRTGGLNEQYF; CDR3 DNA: TGTGCCAGTAGTAGGACAGGGGGCTTAAACGAGCAGTACTTC